The 8 T cell receptor beta chains in this list originate from one sample, sequenced in a study of read filtering for tumor transcriptome and immune sequencing. Molecular barcoded adaptors covering alpha/delta and beta/gamma chains were used on about 390 ng RNA. One entry per CDR3 protein results from TCRdb running MiXCR on the reads. The data contain over 90,000 distinct CDR3 sequences, approximately 21% of them seen just once; the ten biggest clones take up over 9.5%. Sequenced material: a population of CD138-negative cells sorted from bone marrow. These receptors came from a donor over 35 with multiple myeloma.

Concerning this clonotype: This sequence is one base from a far larger clone and is likely a read error. J is TRBJ2-7 and V is TRBV28, with 13 bases aligning to TRBD2. The CDR3 runs to 15 residues. Unmatched junction bases numbered 8, after V lost 5 bases and J lost 7 bases. Germline CDR1 is MDHEN and CDR2 is SYDVKM. This CDR3 reads CASSLGLAGVYEQYF. The DNA of the CDR3 is TGTGCCAGCAGTCTAGGACTAGCGGGGGTGTATGAGCAGTACTTC.

The gene calls are TRBV20-1 and TRBJ2-2; D gene ambiguous. The germline V and J ends were trimmed by 3 bases and 7 bases, with 6 bases remaining between them. CDR1 is DFQATT and CDR2 is SNEGSKA in the germline V gene (reference sequence). CDR3 length: 11 amino acids. CDR3 sequence reads: CSASWLGELFF. Written as DNA, the CDR3 is TGCAGTGCTAGTTGGCTCGGGGAGCTGTTTTTT.

This clonotype was counted between two and nine times. The chain recombines TRBV20-1 with TRBJ2-4; 7 bases align to TRBD1. The junction had 6 bases not matched to a gene; V was cut back by 4 bases and J by 0 bases. CDR3 length: 15 amino acids. The germline CDR1 and CDR2 sequences are DFQATT and SNEGSKA (reference sequence). The CDR3 loop is CSAKRTGLAKNIQYF. CDR3 sequence (DNA): TGCAGTGCTAAACGGACAGGCTTAGCCAAAAACATTCAGTACTTC.

At least ten counts were recorded for this clonotype. The chain joins TRBV7-2 to TRBJ2-1; TRBD2 matches 7 bases. Germline CDR1 is SGHTA and CDR2 is FQGNSA. V lost 4 bases, J lost 6 bases, and 6 bases stayed unmatched. CDR3 length equals 14 residues. Here the CDR3 reads CASSSSSGSNEQFF. The CDR3 bases are TGTGCCAGCAGCTCTTCTAGCGGATCCAATGAGCAGTTCTTC.

This chain uses TRBV7-8 with TRBJ2-2; D is unclear. Germline V gene sequence: CDR1 SGHVS, CDR2 FQNEAQ. Deletions cut 5 bases from V and 3 bases from J, with 7 bases between. The CDR3 is 13 amino acids. This CDR3 reads CASSPGHTGELFF. The CDR3 nucleotides read TGTGCCAGCAGCCCCGGACACACCGGGGAGCTGTTTTTT.

In its sample, this clonotype was seen a few times. As DNA, the CDR3 is TGTGCCAGCAGCCTAGGACCGCTGGGGGAGACCCAGTACTTC. It yields the protein CASSLGPLGETQYF. The V gene is TRBV7-9, the J gene TRBJ2-5; D gene unclear. CDR1 and CDR2 from the germline V gene are SEHNR and FQNEAQ (reference sequence). This CDR3 has 14 residues. V lost 5 bases and J lost 5, with 15 bases in between.

This clonotype was seen repeatedly, ten times or more. V gene TRBV11-2 combines with J gene TRBJ2-7, with 9 nucleotides matching TRBD1. This CDR3 comprises 15 residues. The J segment lost 3 bases and the V segment lost 5 bases, leaving 8 bases of the junction unmatched. Looked up from germline, CDR1 is SGHAT and CDR2 is FQNNGV. CDR3 sequence: CASSITGTGNYEQYF. CDR3 coding DNA: TGTGCCAGCAGCATAACCGGGACAGGGAACTACGAGCAGTACTTC.

As to this clonotype: This could be a read error, since a much larger clone is one nucleotide away. The chain uses TRBV29-1 and TRBJ2-1, with 9 bases matching TRBD1. Per germline, CDR1 SQVTM and CDR2 ANQGSEA. The CDR3 runs to 13 residues. The CDR3 sequence is CGVVQGADNEQFF. The CDR3 nucleotides are TGCGGCGTGGTACAGGGGGCAGACAATGAGCAGTTCTTC.